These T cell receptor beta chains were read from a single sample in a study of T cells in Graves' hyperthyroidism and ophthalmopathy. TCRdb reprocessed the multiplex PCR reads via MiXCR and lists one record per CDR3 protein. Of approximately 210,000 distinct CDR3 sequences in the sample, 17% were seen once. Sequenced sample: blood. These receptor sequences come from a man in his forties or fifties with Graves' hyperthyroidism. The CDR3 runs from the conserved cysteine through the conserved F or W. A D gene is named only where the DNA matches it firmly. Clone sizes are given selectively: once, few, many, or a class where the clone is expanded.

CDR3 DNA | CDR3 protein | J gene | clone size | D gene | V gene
TGCGCCAGCAGCCAATCGGACAGCCGAGCTAACTATGGCTACACCTTC | CASSQSDSRANYGYTF | TRBJ1-2 | NA | NA | TRBV4-3
TGTGCCAGCAGACTCTTAGACGGATCCTACGAGCAGTACTTC | CASRLLDGSYEQYF | TRBJ2-7 | many | NA | TRBV6-1
TGTGCCAGCACCGTACGAGGAAAGACAGGGTCCGAGCAGTACTTC | CASTVRGKTGSEQYF | TRBJ2-7 | many | TRBD1 | TRBV11-2
TGTGCCAGCAGCTTAACGGGGTTGAATTCACCCCTCCACTTT | CASSLTGLNSPLHF | TRBJ1-6 | NA | NA | TRBV5-5
TGTGCCAGCGGTCCTCGGATCTACGAGCAGTACTTC | CASGPRIYEQYF | TRBJ2-7 | few | NA | TRBV12-3/TRBV12-4
TGTGCCAGCAGCACAAACAGGATAAACACTGAAGCTTTCTTT | CASSTNRINTEAFF | TRBJ1-1 | NA | NA | TRBV9
TGTGCCAGCAGTCTTATGAGGACTAGCGGGAGGTACGAGCAGTACTTC | CASSLMRTSGRYEQYF | TRBJ2-7 | few | TRBD2 | TRBV28
TGTGCCAGCTCACCATCCGGACAGGGACCCTACGAGCAGTACTTC | CASSPSGQGPYEQYF | TRBJ2-7 | many | TRBD1 | TRBV18
TGTGCCAGCAGCCAAGGGACTTTCTCCTACGAGCAGTACTTC | CASSQGTFSYEQYF | TRBJ2-7 | NA | NA | TRBV3-1
TGTGCCAGCAGCCCTCGACAGGGTAGTGGTGAGCAGTTCTTC | CASSPRQGSGEQFF | TRBJ2-1 | many | TRBD1 | TRBV11-2
TGTGCCAGCTCACCAGGGTTCACGATAAACTATGGCTACACCTTC | CASSPGFTINYGYTF | TRBJ1-2 | NA | NA | TRBV18
TGTGCCAGCTCACCACCTAGCGGGAGTTCGGGAGAGCAGTACTTC | CASSPPSGSSGEQYF | TRBJ2-7 | NA | TRBD2 | TRBV18
TGCAGCGTTGAAGTGGGTCTAGCGGGAAGCTCCTACGAGCAGTACTTC | CSVEVGLAGSSYEQYF | TRBJ2-7 | NA | TRBD2 | TRBV29-1
TGTGCCAGCAGTTTAAAAGGATGGCTAGCGGCGACTCACGAGCAGTACTTC | CASSLKGWLAATHEQYF | TRBJ2-7 | many | TRBD2 | TRBV12-3/TRBV12-4
TGTGCCAGCAGTACCCTGACACAGGGAATTAATTCACCCCTCCACTTT | CASSTLTQGINSPLHF | TRBJ1-6 | many | NA | TRBV28
TGTGCCAGCTCCCCAACTAGCGCCCATGAGCAGTTCTTC | CASSPTSAHEQFF | TRBJ2-1 | NA | TRBD2 | TRBV7-9
TGTGCCAGCAGCTTGGGCCGGGCGAACATTCAGTACTTC | CASSLGRANIQYF | TRBJ2-4 | many | NA | TRBV11-3
TGCAGCGGTCGTACAGGGACAAGGAACGAGCAGTACTTC | CSGRTGTRNEQYF | TRBJ2-7 | few | NA | TRBV29-1
TGCAGTGCTAAACAGGGGGCTAACACCGGGGAGCTGTTTTTT | CSAKQGANTGELFF | TRBJ2-2 | NA | TRBD1 | TRBV20-1
TGTGCCAGCAGCCAAGTTCCTGGCGAGCAGTACTTC | CASSQVPGEQYF | TRBJ2-7 | many | NA | TRBV3-1
TGTGCCAGCAGCCTACCCTATGGCACCGGGGAGCTGTTTTTT | CASSLPYGTGELFF | TRBJ2-2 | NA | NA | TRBV5-4
TGTGCCATCACCCCCTCACTAGCGGGAGTTGACGAGCAGTACTTC | CAITPSLAGVDEQYF | TRBJ2-7 | NA | TRBD2 | TRBV10-3
TGTGCCAGCAGCCCTAACCCCGGGGAGCTGTTTTTT | CASSPNPGELFF | TRBJ2-2 | few | NA | TRBV14
TGCGCCAGCAGCTATGACAGGGGTGAGCAGTTCTTC | CASSYDRGEQFF | TRBJ2-1 | NA | TRBD1 | TRBV5-1
TGTGCCAGCAGTCCCCTCAGGGATTACGAGCAGTACTTC | CASSPLRDYEQYF | TRBJ2-7 | many | NA | TRBV27
TGTGCCAGCAGCTCCCAAGGGGCAGGGGCGGATCAGCCCCAGCATTTT | CASSSQGAGADQPQHF | TRBJ1-5 | NA | NA | TRBV3-1
TGCGCCAGCAGCCATCCGAAACTAGATACGCAGTATTTT | CASSHPKLDTQYF | TRBJ2-3 | few | NA | TRBV4-1
TGTGCCAGCAGCCGGGGACAGGCGGGAGAGCAGTTCTTC | CASSRGQAGEQFF | TRBJ2-1 | many | TRBD1 | TRBV11-2
TGTGCCAGCAGCAGGGGGGGGGGTGACGACGAGCAGTACTTC | CASSRGGGDDEQYF | TRBJ2-7 | NA | NA | TRBV7-3
TGTGCCAGCAGCGCTACGGACAGGGGGGGTGTCGATGAGCAGTTCTTC | CASSATDRGGVDEQFF | TRBJ2-1 | many | TRBD1 | TRBV27
TGTGCCAGCAGTGTGGGACAGGGGATTGGGGAGCAGTACTTC | CASSVGQGIGEQYF | TRBJ2-7 | many | TRBD1 | TRBV27
TGCGCCAGCAGCTTGGCAAGACAGGGAGACATTCAGTACTTC | CASSLARQGDIQYF | TRBJ2-4 | NA | TRBD1 | TRBV5-1
TGTGCCAGCAGTTCTCCGCGACAGGGAGAGTACGAGCAGTACTTC | CASSSPRQGEYEQYF | TRBJ2-7 | many | TRBD1 | TRBV6-2/TRBV6-3
TGTGCCAGCAGTGGGCAGGGATCAACTAATGAAAAACTGTTTTTT | CASSGQGSTNEKLFF | TRBJ1-4 | NA | NA | TRBV2
TGTGCCAGTAGCACTCAATCCGGAAACACCATATATTTT | CASSTQSGNTIYF | TRBJ1-3 | NA | NA | TRBV19
TGTGCCAGCAGCCCGACTAGCGGGACAGGTAATGAGCAGTTCTTC | CASSPTSGTGNEQFF | TRBJ2-1 | few | TRBD2 | TRBV6-1
TGTGCCACCAGTGAAGCCGGGACAGGGGTCCACGAGCAGTACTTC | CATSEAGTGVHEQYF | TRBJ2-7 | NA | TRBD1 | TRBV24-1
TGTGCCAGCAGCACGGGACTAGCGGGAGGGGAAGAGCAGTTCTTC | CASSTGLAGGEEQFF | TRBJ2-1 | many | TRBD2 | TRBV7-3
TGTGCTAGTGGTCCCGATGGGGAGGGGAATCAGCCCCAGCATTTT | CASGPDGEGNQPQHF | TRBJ1-5 | NA | NA | TRBV12-5
TGTGCCAGCAGTTATAGCAGGGGAATAGACGAGCAGTACTTC | CASSYSRGIDEQYF | TRBJ2-7 | few | NA | TRBV6-1
TGTGCCAGCAGCCGCCTTTTGTCCAATGAGCAGTTCTTC | CASSRLLSNEQFF | TRBJ2-1 | NA | NA | TRBV3-1
TGTGCCAGCAGTGAGGACCACCAAGAGACCCAGTACTTC | CASSEDHQETQYF | TRBJ2-5 | many | NA | TRBV6-1
TGCAGCGTGCTGGGGACAGAAGAGACCCAGTACTTC | CSVLGTEETQYF | TRBJ2-5 | few | TRBD1 | TRBV29-1
TGCGCCAGCAGCCAGCCTACGGGGAAGACGCGAGAGACCCAGTACTTC | CASSQPTGKTRETQYF | TRBJ2-5 | few | NA | TRBV4-1
TGCGCCAGCAGCCCCTTACAGGGTTCAGATACGCAGTATTTT | CASSPLQGSDTQYF | TRBJ2-3 | many | NA | TRBV5-1